The 26 T cell receptor beta chains given below trace back to one sample, sequenced in a study of cytomegalovirus exposure and HLA in healthy donors. 60 Vbeta and 13 Jbeta primers were used in PCR. Assay: immunoSEQ multiplex PCR; the TCRdb copy retains only in-frame clones and omits some. Its clone listing holds more than 95,000 clones. The sequenced sample was PBMCs. The receptors come from a man aged 35 to 55 in good health and CMV-seronegative.

This rearrangement joins TRBV7-2 to TRBJ2-1, with 11 bases aligning to TRBD2. Germline trimming cut 4 bases from V and 4 bases from J; bases unmatched to any gene: 6. Germline values: CDR1 SGHTA, CDR2 FQGNSA. The CDR3 contains 16 residues. The CDR3, as DNA: TGTGCCAGCAGCTCGGGACTAGCGGTCGAATACAATGAGCAGTTCTTC. This gives the protein CASSSGLAVEYNEQFF.

The chain employs TRBV11-2 and TRBJ2-2; D not certain. This CDR3 is 15 amino acids long. The ends were cut back, 1 base at V and 3 bases at J, with 9 bases in the middle. Germline values: CDR1 SGHAT, CDR2 FQNNGV. CDR3: CASSLGGRYTGELFF. The CDR3, as DNA: TGTGCCAGCAGCTTAGGCGGAAGATACACCGGGGAGCTGTTTTTT.

V usage is TRBV6-6 and J usage is TRBJ2-7; TRBD2 matches at 9 bases. The germline CDR1 and CDR2 sequences are MNHNY and SVGAGI (reference sequence). The CDR3 has 16 residues. The trim removed 4 bases at V and 5 bases at J, leaving 12 bases unmatched. CDR3 amino acids: CASSWTIAGAPDEQYF. CDR3 sequence (DNA): TGTGCCAGCAGTTGGACTATAGCGGGAGCCCCGGACGAGCAGTACTTC.

The DNA of the CDR3 is TGTGCCAGCAGCCAGGGGCCTCTTGGAAACACCATATATTTT. Translation: CASSQGPLGNTIYF. The rearrangement joins TRBV11-1 to TRBJ1-3, with a tentative D call TRBD1 (6 bases). CDR1 SGHAT and CDR2 FQDESV come from the germline V gene (reference sequence). The CDR3 extends over 14 amino acids. V lost 5 bases, J lost 3 bases, and 11 bases lay in between.

V gene TRBV9 combines with J gene TRBJ1-1; no clear D. Trimming shortened V by 0 bases and J by 6 bases, and 12 bases separated the two germline ends. The CDR3 contains 14 residues. Germline CDR1 and CDR2: SGDLS and YYNGEE. The CDR3 DNA reads TGTGCCAGCAGCGTAGCGGGGTCTGGGGCTGAAGCTTTCTTT. Protein sequence: CASSVAGSGAEAFF.

V gene TRBV2 combines with J gene TRBJ2-5; TRBD2 matches at 7 bases. The last part of the DNA fits TRBJ2-7 better; the J call may be wrong. The CDR3 contains 15 residues. Germline CDR1 SNHLY, CDR2 FYNNEI. CDR3 bases: TGTGCCAGCAGTGCCAGGCTAGCGGTAACCTACGAGCAGTACTTC. Protein product: CASSARLAVTYEQYF.

The chain carries TRBV7-3 and TRBJ2-7; 7 bases agree with TRBD2. The length of the CDR3 is 14 residues. Germline trimming cut 1 base from V and 3 bases from J; bases unmatched to any gene: 3. CDR1 and CDR2 (germline): SGHTA, FQGTGA. The CDR3 sequence: CASSLMGGSYEQYF. CDR3 DNA sequence: TGTGCCAGCAGCTTAATGGGCGGGAGCTACGAGCAGTACTTC. The entire variable domain, with the rest obtained from reference TRBV7-3 and TRBJ2-7, is as follows: GAGVSQTPSNKVTEKGKYVELRCDPISGHTALYWYRQSLGQGPEFLIYFQGTGAADDSGLPNDRFFAVRPEGSVSTLKIQRTERGDSAVYLCASSLMGGSYEQYFGPGTRLTVT.

The genes are TRBV5-4 and TRBJ2-7; 9 bases match TRBD1. With V trimmed by 4 bases and J by 4 bases, 9 bases remained unmatched. CDR1 is SGHNT and CDR2 is YYREEE in the germline V gene (reference sequence). CDR3 length equals 15 residues. DNA of the CDR3: TGTGCCAGCAGCCCTCCGGGACAGGGTGGGTACGAGCAGTACTTC. This sequence encodes CASSPPGQGGYEQYF.

V is TRBV25-1 and J is TRBJ2-3; perhaps TRBD1 as D (6 bases). This CDR3 has 15 amino acids. Per the germline V gene, CDR1 is MGHDK and CDR2 is SYGVNS. The ends were cut back, 2 bases at V and 1 base at J, with 10 bases in the middle. As DNA, the CDR3 is TGTGCCAGCAGTGAACAGGGGATCGGCACAGATACGCAGTATTTT. Translating gives CASSEQGIGTDTQYF.

This chain connects TRBV9 to TRBJ2-5, with 9 positions matching TRBD1. Trimming at V came to 5 bases and at J to 1 base, leaving 12 bases not matched to a gene. CDR3 length: 17 residues. Germline CDR1 is SGDLS and CDR2 is YYNGEE. The CDR3 reads CASSRGVGQGRQETQYF. The CDR3, as DNA: TGTGCCAGCAGTAGAGGGGTGGGACAGGGTCGCCAAGAGACCCAGTACTTC. The whole variable domain, remainder taken from reference TRBV9 and TRBJ2-5, is DSGVTQTPKHLITATGQRVTLRCSPRSGDLSVYWYQQSLDQGLQFLIQYYNGEERAKGNILERFSAQQFPDLHSELNLSSLELGDSALYFCASSRGVGQGRQETQYFGPGTRLLVL.

The V call is TRBV4-2, the J call TRBJ2-1, with TRBD1 as a possible D gene (7 bases). Germline CDR1 reads LGHNA; CDR2 reads YNFKEQ. The CDR3 runs 14 residues. V lost 0 bases and J 7 bases, leaving 10 bases between the germline ends. CDR3 DNA: TGTGCCAGCAGCCAAGAGGAGGGGGCGAATGAGCAGTTCTTC. Translation gives CASSQEEGANEQFF.

To note about this clone: This sample also contains other DNA sequences that code for the same CDR3. The chain combines TRBV5-1 with TRBJ1-3; D ambiguous. V was cut by 0 bases and J by 0 bases, with 7 bases left in between. Looked up from germline, CDR1 is SGHRS and CDR2 is YFSETQ. There are 15 residues in the CDR3. CDR3 DNA: TGCGCCAGCAGCTTGGCACCAGTCTCTGGAAACACCATATATTTT. Protein: CASSLAPVSGNTIYF.

The chain uses TRBV4-2 and TRBJ2-7, with a possible D match to TRBD1 (6 bases). With 1 base removed from V and 0 bases from J, the gap between germline ends came to 16 bases. CDR1 and CDR2 (germline): LGHNA, YNFKEQ. This CDR3 comprises 17 residues. The CDR3 DNA follows: TGTGCCAGCAGCCAAGTGGTAGGGGGATTCGTCTCCTACGAGCAGTACTTC. Residues: CASSQVVGGFVSYEQYF.

The chain is built from TRBV5-1 and TRBJ2-5; 7 positions match TRBD2. This CDR3 spans 16 amino acids. Germline values: CDR1 SGHRS, CDR2 YFSETQ. V lost 5 bases, J lost 4 bases, and 14 bases stayed unmatched. The CDR3 protein is CASRGSDGRVLETQYF. The CDR3 DNA is TGCGCCAGCAGGGGGTCCGATGGGAGGGTATTAGAGACCCAGTACTTC.

The gene calls are TRBV19 and TRBJ1-5; 7 positions match TRBD1. This CDR3 has 16 residues. The germline gives CDR1 LNHDA, CDR2 SQIVND (reference sequence). V dropped 6 bases and J dropped 0; count of bases not matched to a gene: 8. Written as DNA, the CDR3 is TGTGCCAGTAGACCGGTGACAGGGAGTAGCAATCAGCCCCAGCATTTT. Residues: CASRPVTGSSNQPQHF.

The chain couples TRBV6-5 to TRBJ2-5, with 7 bases fitting TRBD2. Germline-derived CDR1 and CDR2 are MNHEY and SVGAGI. This CDR3 contains 15 residues. V lost 0 bases and J lost 5; bases outside the gene matches: 6. The CDR3 DNA reads as TGTGCCAGCAGTTACTCGGCGGGAGTATGGGAGACCCAGTACTTC. Translation gives CASSYSAGVWETQYF.

CDR3 sequence: CASSPKNTGELFF. Written as DNA, the CDR3 is TGTGCCAGCAGCCCCAAGAACACCGGGGAGCTGTTTTTT. The chain recombines TRBV7-3 with TRBJ2-2; no clear D. CDR3 size: 13 residues. CDR1 is SGHTA and CDR2 is FQGTGA in the germline V gene. V was clipped by 5 bases and J by 1 base, with 5 bases between them.

The rearrangement links TRBV28 to TRBJ2-7; 8 bases fit TRBD1. CDR3 length: 19 residues. V was pared by 3 bases and J by 3 bases, with 19 bases of the junction left unmatched. Germline lookup yields CDR1 MDHEN and CDR2 SYDVKM. CDR3 nucleotide sequence: TGTGCCAGCAGTTTGATTAAGGGGACAGGATTAAAGAAGATCTACGAGCAGTACTTC. Translated: CASSLIKGTGLKKIYEQYF.

With regard to this clone: This CDR3 is missing its conserved last phenylalanine or tryptophan, likely due to a read error. The chain combines TRBV27 with TRBJ1-5; no definite D call. Germline V CDR1 and CDR2: MNHEY, SMNVEV (reference sequence). V was clipped by 0 bases and J by 8 bases, with 14 bases between them. This CDR3 region has 15 residues. The CDR3: CASSLSSGLRKPQHL. CDR3 coding DNA: TGTGCCAGCAGTTTATCTTCCGGACTCAGGAAGCCCCAGCATCTT.

The chain joins TRBV6-6 to TRBJ2-7; 8 bases agree with TRBD1. The V segment lost 6 bases and the J segment 2 bases; nucleotides outside the gene matches: 12. Per the germline V gene, CDR1 is MNHNY and CDR2 is SVGAGI (reference sequence). This CDR3 is built from 16 residues. CDR3 residues: CASSSAGRTGPYEQYF. The DNA for the CDR3 is TGTGCCAGCAGCTCCGCCGGTAGGACAGGGCCCTACGAGCAGTACTTC.

The chain couples TRBV7-2 to TRBJ2-1; D ambiguous. Germline-derived CDR1 and CDR2 are SGHTA and FQGNSA. V lost 3 bases, J lost 1 base, and 10 bases lay in between. The CDR3 is 15 residues long. The CDR3 DNA is TGTGCCAGCAGCTTCACTACCGGGTCCTACAATGAGCAGTTCTTC. This encodes CASSFTTGSYNEQFF.

The J gene is TRBJ2-1, the V gene TRBV28; D not certain. V shed 6 bases and J shed 0 bases, with 12 bases lying between them. The germline gives CDR1 MDHEN, CDR2 SYDVKM. The CDR3 is made up of 15 amino acids. The CDR3 protein is CASSPLEFSYNEQFF. CDR3 bases: TGTGCCAGCAGCCCACTGGAGTTCTCCTACAATGAGCAGTTCTTC. The full variable domain, its missing parts supplied by reference TRBV28 and TRBJ2-1, is DVKVTQSSRYLVKRTGEKVFLECVQDMDHENMFWYRQDPGLGLRLIYFSYDVKMKEKGDIPEGYSVSREKKERFSLILESASTNQTSMYLCASSPLEFSYNEQFFGPGTRLTVL.

The chain combines TRBV2 with TRBJ2-1; the D gene is possibly TRBD1 (5 bases). The CDR3 runs 14 residues. Germline CDR1 SNHLY, CDR2 FYNNEI. V was clipped by 5 bases and J by 2 bases, with 10 bases between them. CDR3 coding DNA: TGTGCCAGCAGTCCTAGACAGACCTACAATGAGCAGTTCTTC. Its translation: CASSPRQTYNEQFF.

V gene TRBV5-1 combines with J gene TRBJ2-3, with a tentative D call TRBD1 (5 bases). Between the trimmed V and J ends, which lost 0 bases and 0 bases, there was a span of 11 bases. This CDR3 contains 16 residues. CDR1 is SGHRS, CDR2 YFSETQ, per germline. This CDR3 reads CASSLGTSTSTDTQYF. The DNA for the CDR3 is TGCGCCAGCAGCTTGGGGACATCCACTAGCACAGATACGCAGTATTTT.

The gene calls are TRBV28 and TRBJ2-7; a possible D gene is TRBD2 (5 bases). The CDR3 is made up of 12 amino acids. Germline V lookup: CDR1 MDHEN, CDR2 SYDVKM. V dropped 5 bases and J dropped 4 bases, with 9 bases sitting between them. The CDR3, as DNA: TGTGCCAGCAGTCCGTCGGGATACGAGCAGTACTTC. As protein: CASSPSGYEQYF.

The V call is TRBV11-3, the J call TRBJ2-7; 9 bases line up with TRBD1. V shed 0 bases and J 9 bases; nucleotides not matched to a gene: 18. The CDR3 is 18 amino acids. The germline V gene has CDR1 SGHNT and CDR2 YENEEA. CDR3 residues: CASSLDTGTGPPYWGQYF. In DNA form, the CDR3 reads TGTGCCAGCAGCTTAGATACGGGGACAGGGCCTCCTTATTGGGGGCAGTACTTC.